The rows below give T cell receptor beta chains drawn from one sample of a study of cytomegalovirus exposure and HLA in healthy donors. Measured with immunoSEQ multiplex PCR; TCRdb has only the in-frame clones, and not every one. This sample yields about 37,000 clones, of which about four fifths are seen a single time; about 9.3% belongs to the top ten. Sequencing used PBMCs. The receptors here all came from a woman in her thirties or forties in good health and CMV-seronegative. The CDR3 runs from the conserved cysteine through the conserved F or W. Each record gives: clone size, V gene, D gene, J gene, CDR3 DNA, CDR3 protein. D genes are given only for firm matches. Clone size, where shown, is once, few, many, or a class for clones that have expanded.

abundance: NA; v_gene: TRBV7-2; d_gene: NA; j_gene: TRBJ1-1; CDR3nt: TGTGCCAGCAGCTTAGACAGAAGAGAAGCTTTCTTT; CDR3aa: CASSLDRREAFF
abundance: NA; v_gene: TRBV4-3; d_gene: NA; j_gene: TRBJ1-6; CDR3nt: TGCGCCAGCAGCCAAGTTGAAAGGAGCTCCTATAATTCACCCCTCCACTTT; CDR3aa: CASSQVERSSYNSPLHF
abundance: NA; v_gene: TRBV5-4; d_gene: TRBD1; j_gene: TRBJ2-5; CDR3nt: TGTGCCAGCAGCCCGAAGGGGGCAGGGGCACAAGAGACCCAGTACTTC; CDR3aa: CASSPKGAGAQETQYF
abundance: NA; v_gene: TRBV29-1; d_gene: NA; j_gene: TRBJ2-1; CDR3nt: TGCAGCGTAGGGGCCGAAAAGGAAACCTACAATGAGCAGTTCTTC; CDR3aa: CSVGAEKETYNEQFF
abundance: NA; v_gene: TRBV6-6; d_gene: NA; j_gene: TRBJ1-6; CDR3nt: TGTGCCAGCACCCCAGCTAGCTCCTATAATTCACCCCTCCACTTT; CDR3aa: CASTPASSYNSPLHF
abundance: NA; v_gene: TRBV19; d_gene: TRBD1; j_gene: TRBJ1-2; CDR3nt: TGTGCCAGTAGATCCTCCGGGACAGGGCCCGACTACACCTTC; CDR3aa: CASRSSGTGPDYTF
abundance: NA; v_gene: TRBV28; d_gene: NA; j_gene: TRBJ1-2; CDR3nt: TGTGCCAGCAGTTTCGGAAGTCACAGGGTCTGGTATGGCTACACCTTC; CDR3aa: CASSFGSHRVWYGYTF
abundance: NA; v_gene: TRBV25-1; d_gene: NA; j_gene: TRBJ2-1; CDR3nt: TGTGCCAGCAGTGAAGGGTGGGCGGCGGGGAAGCAGTTCTTC; CDR3aa: CASSEGWAAGKQFF
abundance: NA; v_gene: TRBV15; d_gene: NA; j_gene: TRBJ1-1; CDR3nt: TGTGCCACCAGCACAGGGATGAACACTGAAGCTTTCTTT; CDR3aa: CATSTGMNTEAFF
abundance: NA; v_gene: TRBV9; d_gene: NA; j_gene: TRBJ2-1; CDR3nt: TGTGCCAGCAGCTTCCGGGATATCTCCAATGAGCAGTTCTTC; CDR3aa: CASSFRDISNEQFF
abundance: few; v_gene: TRBV28; d_gene: TRBD1; j_gene: TRBJ1-6; CDR3nt: TGTGCCACCACAGGGGGGAATTCACCCCTCCACTTT; CDR3aa: CATTGGNSPLHF
abundance: NA; v_gene: TRBV18; d_gene: NA; j_gene: TRBJ2-1; CDR3nt: TGTGCCAGCTCAACGCGGGCATGGGAAAATGAGCAGTTCTTC; CDR3aa: CASSTRAWENEQFF
abundance: NA; v_gene: TRBV9; d_gene: NA; j_gene: TRBJ2-5; CDR3nt: TGTGCCAGCAGCCCCCGGGACAATTCCGGGGAGACCCAGTACTTC; CDR3aa: CASSPRDNSGETQYF
abundance: NA; v_gene: TRBV2; d_gene: TRBD1; j_gene: TRBJ1-2; CDR3nt: TGTGCCAGCAGTGCCACAGGGGGTGGCTACACCTTC; CDR3aa: CASSATGGGYTF
abundance: NA; v_gene: TRBV6-1; d_gene: NA; j_gene: TRBJ2-3; CDR3nt: TGTGCCAGCAGTGAATACGCGCAGGGGTTGTCGGGGGATACGCAGTATTTT; CDR3aa: CASSEYAQGLSGDTQYF
abundance: NA; v_gene: TRBV7-9; d_gene: NA; j_gene: TRBJ2-2; CDR3nt: TGTGCCAGCAGCCAGGATCGTTTTACCGGGGAGCTGTTTTTT; CDR3aa: CASSQDRFTGELFF
abundance: once; v_gene: TRBV29-1; d_gene: NA; j_gene: TRBJ1-1; CDR3nt: TGCAGCGTTGTCTCGGGGGTAGGAACTGAAGCTTTCTTT; CDR3aa: CSVVSGVGTEAFF
abundance: few; v_gene: TRBV28; d_gene: NA; j_gene: TRBJ1-1; CDR3nt: TGTGCCAGCAGCCCCGGCAGAGGGAACACTGAAGCTTTCTTT; CDR3aa: CASSPGRGNTEAFF
abundance: once; v_gene: TRBV6-5; d_gene: TRBD1; j_gene: TRBJ2-1; CDR3nt: TGTGCCAGCAGTCGACAGGGGAATGAGCAGTTCTTC; CDR3aa: CASSRQGNEQFF
abundance: NA; v_gene: TRBV20-1; d_gene: NA; j_gene: TRBJ1-1; CDR3nt: TGCAGTGCTTCCCAGGGGATCGAAGCTTTCTTT; CDR3aa: CSASQGIEAFF
abundance: once; v_gene: TRBV7-3; d_gene: TRBD2; j_gene: TRBJ2-1; CDR3nt: TGTGCCAGCAGCCGTAGCGGGGGAGCGTACAATGAGCAGTTCTTC; CDR3aa: CASSRSGGAYNEQFF
abundance: once; v_gene: TRBV7-6; d_gene: TRBD1; j_gene: TRBJ1-1; CDR3nt: TGTGCCAGCAGCCTAAATGGACAGGTGAACACTGAAGCTTTCTTT; CDR3aa: CASSLNGQVNTEAFF
abundance: NA; v_gene: TRBV5-4; d_gene: TRBD1; j_gene: TRBJ2-1; CDR3nt: TGTGCCAGCAGCTCCCCGGACAGGGGGCTTTACAATGAGCAGTTCTTC; CDR3aa: CASSSPDRGLYNEQFF
abundance: NA; v_gene: TRBV28; d_gene: TRBD1; j_gene: TRBJ1-6; CDR3nt: TGTGCCAGCAGAGACACCGGGACAGACTATAATTCACCCCTCCACTTT; CDR3aa: CASRDTGTDYNSPLHF
abundance: once; v_gene: TRBV4-3; d_gene: TRBD1; j_gene: TRBJ2-3; CDR3nt: TGCGCCAGCAGCCTACTAGCTACCGGGGACAGGGACACAGATACGCAGTATTTT; CDR3aa: CASSLLATGDRDTDTQYF
abundance: NA; v_gene: TRBV2; d_gene: TRBD1; j_gene: TRBJ1-5; CDR3nt: TGTGCCAGCACGGGGGATCCGGGACAGGGGTACAGGGGCCAGCCCCAGCATTTT; CDR3aa: CASTGDPGQGYRGQPQHF
abundance: NA; v_gene: TRBV4-3; d_gene: NA; j_gene: TRBJ2-6; CDR3nt: TGCGCCAGCAGCCAAGAGGTACTAACTGTCGCTGGGGCCAACGTCCTGACCTTC; CDR3aa: CASSQEVLTVAGANVLTF
abundance: NA; v_gene: TRBV5-6; d_gene: TRBD1; j_gene: TRBJ2-5; CDR3nt: TGTGCCAGCAGCTTGGCCGCACAGGGGGCGGGCGAGACCCAGTACTTC; CDR3aa: CASSLAAQGAGETQYF
abundance: NA; v_gene: TRBV7-3; d_gene: NA; j_gene: TRBJ1-2; CDR3nt: TGTGCCAGCAGCTTAACCGGGCAGGGCGGCTATGGCTACACCTTC; CDR3aa: CASSLTGQGGYGYTF
abundance: few; v_gene: TRBV27; d_gene: NA; j_gene: TRBJ1-1; CDR3nt: TGTGCCAGCAGTTACGTGGCCGGGACTGAAGCTTTCTTT; CDR3aa: CASSYVAGTEAFF
abundance: NA; v_gene: TRBV27; d_gene: NA; j_gene: TRBJ2-7; CDR3nt: TGTGCCAGCAGTTCGACAGGCCTTCCCTCCTTCGAGCAGTACTTC; CDR3aa: CASSSTGLPSFEQYF
abundance: NA; v_gene: TRBV7-9; d_gene: NA; j_gene: TRBJ1-4; CDR3nt: TGTGCCAGCAGTCCGGCCCGGGGGGTAGCTTTGGGTGAAAAACTGTTTTTT; CDR3aa: CASSPARGVALGEKLFF
abundance: NA; v_gene: TRBV18; d_gene: NA; j_gene: TRBJ1-1; CDR3nt: TGTGCCAGCTCAACCACAGGGCCCGAAGCTTTCTTT; CDR3aa: CASSTTGPEAFF
abundance: once; v_gene: TRBV6-5; d_gene: NA; j_gene: TRBJ1-1; CDR3nt: TGTGCCAGCAGTTACCGGCAGGGGATCACTGAAGCTTTCTTT; CDR3aa: CASSYRQGITEAFF
abundance: NA; v_gene: TRBV4-2; d_gene: NA; j_gene: TRBJ2-2; CDR3nt: TGTGCCAGCAGCCAAGCGAAAACCATCGGAGACGGGGAGCTGTTTTTT; CDR3aa: CASSQAKTIGDGELFF
abundance: NA; v_gene: TRBV6-5; d_gene: NA; j_gene: TRBJ2-7; CDR3nt: TGTGCCAGCCAACGGGCAGGGAACCTCTACGAGCAGTACTTC; CDR3aa: CASQRAGNLYEQYF
abundance: NA; v_gene: TRBV6-1; d_gene: NA; j_gene: TRBJ2-2; CDR3nt: TGTGCCAGCAACAGGGTTAACACCGGGGAGCTGTTTTTT; CDR3aa: CASNRVNTGELFF